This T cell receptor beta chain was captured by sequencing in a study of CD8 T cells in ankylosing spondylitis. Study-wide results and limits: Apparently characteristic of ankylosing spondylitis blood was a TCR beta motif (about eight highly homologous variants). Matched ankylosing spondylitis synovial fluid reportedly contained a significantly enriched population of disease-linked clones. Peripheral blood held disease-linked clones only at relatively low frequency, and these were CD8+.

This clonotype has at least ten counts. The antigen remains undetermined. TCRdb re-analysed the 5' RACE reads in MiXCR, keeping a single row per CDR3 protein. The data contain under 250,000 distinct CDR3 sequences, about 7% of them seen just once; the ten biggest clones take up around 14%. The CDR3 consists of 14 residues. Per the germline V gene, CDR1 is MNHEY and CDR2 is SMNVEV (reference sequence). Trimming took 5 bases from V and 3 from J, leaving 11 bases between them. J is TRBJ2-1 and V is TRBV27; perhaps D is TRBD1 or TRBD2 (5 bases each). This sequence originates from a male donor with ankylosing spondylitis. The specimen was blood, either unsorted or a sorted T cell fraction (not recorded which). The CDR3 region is CASSRGQGYNEQFF. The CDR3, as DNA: TGTGCCAGCAGTAGAGGGCAGGGCTACAATGAGCAGTTCTTC.